This paragraph reports one T cell receptor beta chain. Generated by immunoSEQ multiplex PCR, the TCRdb table keeps only in-frame clones and is missing some. The table records roughly 92,000 clones, more than 70% of them present only once. These data originate in a study of blood T cell repertoires in COVID-19. The receptor's source is a human donor with acute or convalescent COVID-19. The donor label of this sample is uncertain. Sequenced: peripheral blood.

The DNA of the CDR3 is TGTGCCACCAGCAGTGGGACTAGCGGGGGGGTACAAGAGACCCAGTACTTC. Translating gives CATSSGTSGGVQETQYF. The chain is built from TRBV15 and TRBJ2-5; TRBD2 agrees at 16 bases. Germline CDR1 and CDR2: LNHNV and YYDKDF (reference sequence). V lost 3 bases and J lost 2; bases outside the gene matches: 3. The CDR3 consists of 17 residues.